A selection of T cell receptor beta chains follows, all from one sample in a study of T cells in Graves' hyperthyroidism and ophthalmopathy. TCRdb re-called the multiplex PCR reads with MiXCR, one entry per CDR3 protein. The sample has around 350,000 distinct CDR3 sequences, 15% to 20% seen once. Sequencing input: blood. All receptors come from a young woman with Graves' hyperthyroidism. Each CDR3 is given with its conserved first and last residue. A D gene is named only where the DNA matches it firmly. Only some rows state a clone size, as once, few, many or a class for expanded clones.

clone size: many
J gene: TRBJ2-5
V gene: TRBV6-5
D gene: NA
CDR3 protein: CASSYTGGQETQYF
CDR3 DNA: TGTGCCAGCAGTTACACTGGGGGGCAAGAGACCCAGTACTTC

clone size: many
J gene: TRBJ2-7
V gene: TRBV6-1
D gene: NA
CDR3 protein: CASRGQKSSYEQYF
CDR3 DNA: TGTGCCAGCAGAGGACAGAAAAGCTCCTACGAGCAGTACTTC

clone size: NA
J gene: TRBJ2-7
V gene: TRBV18
D gene: TRBD1
CDR3 protein: CASSPGQVGEQYF
CDR3 DNA: TGTGCCAGCTCACCAGGACAGGTGGGCGAGCAGTACTTC

clone size: many
J gene: TRBJ1-6
V gene: TRBV6-1
D gene: NA
CDR3 protein: CASSGRDGPSSYNSPLHF
CDR3 DNA: TGTGCCAGCAGTGGTAGGGACGGCCCGAGCTCCTATAATTCACCCCTCCACTTT

clone size: NA
J gene: TRBJ2-7
V gene: TRBV6-5
D gene: TRBD1
CDR3 protein: CASSFTSTRTGGWEQYF
CDR3 DNA: TGTGCCAGCAGTTTCACTTCGACCCGGACAGGGGGTTGGGAGCAGTACTTC

clone size: many
J gene: TRBJ2-7
V gene: TRBV12-3/TRBV12-4
D gene: NA
CDR3 protein: CASSLEGIEGREQYF
CDR3 DNA: TGTGCCAGCAGTTTAGAGGGCATAGAAGGGCGCGAGCAGTACTTC

clone size: few
J gene: TRBJ1-2
V gene: TRBV24-1
D gene: NA
CDR3 protein: CATSPPTSVGGYTF
CDR3 DNA: TGTGCCACCAGCCCACCAACCTCGGTGGGGGGCTACACCTTC

clone size: many
J gene: TRBJ2-2
V gene: TRBV12-3/TRBV12-4
D gene: TRBD2
CDR3 protein: CASSITQRGGGGELFF
CDR3 DNA: TGTGCCAGCAGCATTACCCAGCGGGGGGGCGGCGGGGAGCTGTTTTTT

clone size: many
J gene: TRBJ2-7
V gene: TRBV28
D gene: NA
CDR3 protein: CASSLRVRGNEQYF
CDR3 DNA: TGTGCCAGCAGTTTACGAGTTCGGGGTAACGAGCAGTACTTC

clone size: many
J gene: TRBJ1-5
V gene: TRBV7-2
D gene: NA
CDR3 protein: CASSLVAGRAQPQHF
CDR3 DNA: TGTGCCAGCAGCTTGGTTGCGGGGCGAGCTCAGCCCCAGCATTTT

clone size: many
J gene: TRBJ1-5
V gene: TRBV4-1
D gene: NA
CDR3 protein: CASSYFPVDQPQHF
CDR3 DNA: TGCGCCAGCAGCTATTTTCCTGTCGATCAGCCCCAGCATTTT

clone size: many
J gene: TRBJ1-5
V gene: TRBV30
D gene: NA
CDR3 protein: CAWSDQPQHF
CDR3 DNA: TGTGCCTGGAGTGATCAGCCCCAGCATTTT

clone size: many
J gene: TRBJ2-5
V gene: TRBV7-2
D gene: NA
CDR3 protein: CASSLGWTAQETQYF
CDR3 DNA: TGTGCCAGCAGCTTAGGGTGGACAGCCCAAGAGACCCAGTACTTC

clone size: many
J gene: TRBJ2-7
V gene: TRBV20-1
D gene: NA
CDR3 protein: CSARVGFDEQYF
CDR3 DNA: TGCAGTGCTAGAGTTGGCTTCGACGAGCAGTACTTC

clone size: NA
J gene: TRBJ1-2
V gene: TRBV5-1
D gene: NA
CDR3 protein: CASSTGPKEHGYTF
CDR3 DNA: TGCGCCAGCAGTACCGGGCCTAAGGAACACGGCTACACCTTC

clone size: NA
J gene: TRBJ1-1
V gene: TRBV29-1
D gene: NA
CDR3 protein: CSVVRGGTEAFF
CDR3 DNA: TGCAGCGTTGTAAGGGGTGGCACTGAAGCTTTCTTT

clone size: many
J gene: TRBJ2-7
V gene: TRBV7-2
D gene: TRBD2
CDR3 protein: CASSLAITSGGYEQYF
CDR3 DNA: TGTGCCAGCAGCTTAGCAATCACTAGCGGGGGCTACGAGCAGTACTTC

clone size: many
J gene: TRBJ2-7
V gene: TRBV7-2
D gene: TRBD1
CDR3 protein: CASSVGTGRTYEQYF
CDR3 DNA: TGTGCCAGCAGCGTGGGGACAGGGAGGACCTACGAGCAGTACTTC

clone size: many
J gene: TRBJ2-3
V gene: TRBV6-1
D gene: TRBD2
CDR3 protein: CASTSPAGTTDTQYF
CDR3 DNA: TGTGCCAGCACCTCGCCAGCGGGGACCACAGATACGCAGTATTTT

clone size: many
J gene: TRBJ2-7
V gene: TRBV6-1
D gene: TRBD1
CDR3 protein: CASRPQTGARYEQYF
CDR3 DNA: TGTGCCAGCAGACCCCAGACAGGGGCGAGGTACGAGCAGTACTTC

clone size: NA
J gene: TRBJ2-7
V gene: TRBV29-1
D gene: NA
CDR3 protein: CSAKTGYEQYF
CDR3 DNA: TGCAGCGCAAAGACAGGCTACGAGCAGTACTTC

clone size: few
J gene: TRBJ1-6
V gene: TRBV3-1
D gene: NA
CDR3 protein: CASSQGHHNSPLHF
CDR3 DNA: TGTGCCAGCAGCCAAGGGCACCATAATTCACCCCTCCACTTT

clone size: NA
J gene: TRBJ2-4
V gene: TRBV27
D gene: NA
CDR3 protein: CASSSKGGLAKNIQYF
CDR3 DNA: TGTGCCAGCAGTTCGAAGGGGGGCTTAGCCAAAAACATTCAGTACTTC